The source of this T cell receptor (beta chain) is a study of chemoradiotherapy in HPV16-positive cancers. Measured with immunoSEQ multiplex PCR; TCRdb has only the in-frame clones, and not every one. The data show some 1,300 clones, roughly 85% seen once. Points on this clone: The antigen is undetermined.

Repertoires were sampled repeatedly during chemoradiotherapy. This CDR3 contains 15 residues. With V trimmed by 5 bases and J by 3 bases, 6 bases remained unmatched. Germline V CDR1 and CDR2: SEHNR, FQNEAQ (reference sequence). Study-level points and caveats: Candidate HPV-specific clones and E7-related TCR motifs grew in tumor during treatment.

The chain joins TRBV7-9 to TRBJ2-5; 10 nucleotides agree with TRBD2. The sequences come from tumor tissue, collected from a patient who underwent chemoradiotherapy. The sequence was collected from a human donor with HPV-associated anogenital cancer. CDR3 sequence: CASSDSGGSEETQYF. The CDR3 region has the DNA TGTGCCAGCAGCGATAGCGGGGGGTCCGAAGAGACCCAGTACTTC.